This record concerns one T cell receptor beta chain sequence. Its antigen remains unknown. V lost 8 bases and J lost 0, with 18 bases in between. Germline V gene data show CDR1 as DFQATT and CDR2 as SNEGSKA (reference sequence). The CDR3 spans 15 residues. They isolated at least 7 million PBMCs from each sample. The sample is drawn from a study of blood T cells in healthy people across ages. Study-level results: Diversity figures based on one million T cells were deemed too low. Per million T cells, TCR beta diversity dropped about linearly as age rose.

Then a second PCR, running about 6 to 12 cycles, was carried out with a sample-barcoded 5' primer and a J-beta primer mix. TCRdb reprocessed the 5' RACE reads with MiXCR, giving one entry per CDR3 protein. This table has over 1,500,000 distinct CDR3 sequences, 49% appearing once. The TCR originated in a woman in her 40s in good health. The chain combines TRBV20-1 with TRBJ2-3, with a tentative D call TRBD2 (6 bases). What was sequenced was blood. DNA for the CDR3: TGCAGTACTTCCTCCGGGACTTTAAGCACAGATACGCAGTATTTT. Protein sequence: CSTSSGTLSTDTQYF.